This TCR beta chain was sequenced during a study of cytotoxic CD8 clonotypes in ibrutinib-treated CLL. Regarding the study as a whole: Public clonotypes occurred uncommonly; on treatment, they contracted or remained stable. Measured clonality at baseline was greater than in age-matched healthy donors and tracked with circulating CD8+ T-cell counts. The study found clonality rose at ibrutinib response, then fell toward baseline at progression.

Target depth was 1 in 200,000 to 1 in 1 million T cells, about 10x per clonotype. Sequenced by immunoSEQ multiplex PCR; TCRdb stores in-frame clones only, minus some. The data contain around 300,000 clones, almost 80% of them seen just once; the ten biggest clones take up roughly 6.3%. There are 17 residues in the CDR3. Germline-derived CDR1 and CDR2 are PRHDT and FYEKMQ (reference sequence). Trimming removed 4 bases from V and 1 base from J; junction bases left unmatched: 5. A remark on this clone: Its antigen is not identified.

The chain recombines TRBV13 with TRBJ2-7; TRBD2 matches at 15 bases. This TCR was sampled from a human donor with chronic lymphocytic leukemia. The sample here was PBMCs, taken before ibrutinib treatment. CDR3 sequence reads: CASSSGTSGRSSYEQYF. As DNA, the CDR3 is TGTGCCAGCAGCTCTGGGACTAGCGGGAGGTCTTCCTACGAGCAGTACTTC.